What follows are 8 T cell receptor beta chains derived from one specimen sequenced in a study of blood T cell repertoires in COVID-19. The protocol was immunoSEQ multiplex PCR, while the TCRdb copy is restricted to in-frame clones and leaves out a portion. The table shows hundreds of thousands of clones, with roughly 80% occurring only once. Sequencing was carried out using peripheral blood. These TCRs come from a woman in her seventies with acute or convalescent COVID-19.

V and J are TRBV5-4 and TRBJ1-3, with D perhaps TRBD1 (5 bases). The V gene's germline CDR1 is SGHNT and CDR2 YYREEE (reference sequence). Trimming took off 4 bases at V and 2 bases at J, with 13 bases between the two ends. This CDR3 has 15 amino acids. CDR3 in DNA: TGTGCCAGCAGCCGGGGGAACGATCCTGGAAACACCATATATTTT. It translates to CASSRGNDPGNTIYF.

Here the CDR3 reads CASSLLQGARYEQYF. In DNA, the CDR3 is TGCGCCAGCAGCTTGCTTCAGGGGGCGCGTTACGAGCAGTACTTC. The rearrangement joins TRBV5-1 to TRBJ2-7; 8 bases match TRBD1. The CDR3 has 15 amino acids. After removal of 1 base from V and 4 bases from J, the junction contained 7 bases not matched to a gene. Germline V gene sequence: CDR1 SGHRS, CDR2 YFSETQ.

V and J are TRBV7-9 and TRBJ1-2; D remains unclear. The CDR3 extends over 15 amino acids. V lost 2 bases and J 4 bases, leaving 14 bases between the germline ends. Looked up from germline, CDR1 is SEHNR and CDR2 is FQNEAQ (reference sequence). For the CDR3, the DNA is TGTGCCAGCAGCTTACGGTCCCTCCAAACCTATGGCTACACCTTC. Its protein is CASSLRSLQTYGYTF. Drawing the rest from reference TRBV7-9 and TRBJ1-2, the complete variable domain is DTGVSQNPRHKITKRGQNVTFRCDPISEHNRLYWYRQTLGQGPEFLTYFQNEAQLEKSRLLSDRFSAERPKGSFSTLEIQRTEQGDSAMYLCASSLRSLQTYGYTFGSGTRLTVV.

CDR3 loop: CATSEDDRAYGYTF. DNA for the CDR3: TGTGCCACCAGTGAAGATGACAGGGCCTATGGCTACACCTTC. The genes are TRBV24-1 and TRBJ1-2; 7 nucleotides agree with TRBD1. The CDR3 runs to 14 residues. The J segment lost 4 bases and the V segment lost 4 bases, leaving 5 bases of the junction unmatched. The germline gives CDR1 KGHDR, CDR2 SFDVKD.

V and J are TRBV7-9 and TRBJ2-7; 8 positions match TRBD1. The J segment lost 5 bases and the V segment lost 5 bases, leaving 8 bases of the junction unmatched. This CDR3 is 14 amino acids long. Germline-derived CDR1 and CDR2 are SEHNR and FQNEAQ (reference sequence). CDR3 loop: CASSVGQGSNEQYF. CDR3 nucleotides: TGTGCCAGCAGCGTCGGACAGGGTAGCAACGAGCAGTACTTC.

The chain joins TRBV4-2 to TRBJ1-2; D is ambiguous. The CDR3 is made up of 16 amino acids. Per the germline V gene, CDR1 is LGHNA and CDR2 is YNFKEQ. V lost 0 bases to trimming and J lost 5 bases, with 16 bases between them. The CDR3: CASSQDEGRRTYGYTF. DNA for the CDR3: TGTGCCAGCAGCCAAGATGAGGGCCGCCGAACTTATGGCTACACCTTC.

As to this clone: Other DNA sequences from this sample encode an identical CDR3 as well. The CDR3 region is CASSQSTGGETQYF. The CDR3 DNA reads TGTGCCAGCAGCCAATCAACAGGGGGAGAGACCCAGTACTTC. The J gene is TRBJ2-5, the V gene TRBV3-1 (or the pseudogene TRBV3-2); the match to TRBD1 covers 8 bases. The V and J ends lost 2 bases and 4 bases, in that order; junction bases with no gene match: 3. The CDR3 covers 14 residues. Germline assignment: CDR1 LGHDT and CDR2 YNNKEL (reference sequence).

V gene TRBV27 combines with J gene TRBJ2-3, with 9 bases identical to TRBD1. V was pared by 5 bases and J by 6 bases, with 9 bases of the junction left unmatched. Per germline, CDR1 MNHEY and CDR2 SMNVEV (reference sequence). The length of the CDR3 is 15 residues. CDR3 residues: CASSVYRGTGDTQYF. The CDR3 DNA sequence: TGTGCCAGCAGTGTCTACAGGGGGACAGGGGATACGCAGTATTTT.